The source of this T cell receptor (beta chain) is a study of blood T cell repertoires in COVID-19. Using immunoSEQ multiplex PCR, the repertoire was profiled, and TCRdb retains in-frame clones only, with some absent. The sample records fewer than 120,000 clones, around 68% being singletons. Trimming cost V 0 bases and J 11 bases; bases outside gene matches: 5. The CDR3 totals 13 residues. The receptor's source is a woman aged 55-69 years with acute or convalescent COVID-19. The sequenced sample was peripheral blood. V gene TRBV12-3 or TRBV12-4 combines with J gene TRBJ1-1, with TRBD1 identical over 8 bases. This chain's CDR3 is CASSLAPGGRAFF. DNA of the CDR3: TGTGCCAGCAGTTTAGCGCCAGGGGGCCGTGCTTTCTTT.